This T cell receptor (beta chain) was identified during a study of CD8 T cells in Susac syndrome. Study-level findings and limits: Clonal expansion was not seen in any Susac syndrome CD4+ T cell repertoire. The study recognized that its TCR sequencing and HLA analysis covered a relatively small number of individuals.

As concerns this clonotype: Its specificity is unknown.

This CDR3 comprises 15 residues. V was shortened by 0 bases and J by 5 bases, with 16 bases between the two germline ends. Germline V CDR1 and CDR2: DFQATT, SNEGSKA (reference sequence). Random hexamers primed reverse transcription of 0.5 to 1 ug RNA. TCRdb reprocessed the immunoSEQ multiplex PCR reads with MiXCR, giving one entry per CDR3 protein. The sample shows roughly 250,000 distinct CDR3 sequences, approximately 95% of them seen only once. The receptor comes from a human donor with Susac syndrome. The chain recombines TRBV20-1 with TRBJ1-2; maybe TRBD1 (6 bases). Sequenced material: CD4+ T cells from PBMCs. CDR3 amino acids: CSAREDSREGYGYTF. The CDR3, as DNA: TGCAGTGCTAGAGAGGACAGCCGGGAAGGGTATGGCTACACCTTC.